The source of this T cell receptor beta chain is a study of CD8 T cells in ankylosing spondylitis. In making TCR beta libraries, quantitative 5'-RACE with molecular barcodes was used. TCRdb reanalysed the 5' RACE reads using MiXCR and keeps one entry per CDR3 protein. The repertoire includes over 600,000 distinct CDR3 sequences, around 20% of them detected once, and over 15% sits in the top ten. Study-level findings and limits: Relatively scarce in peripheral blood, disease-linked clones were CD8+. Reports of some motif variants in reactive arthritis synovial fluid and blood predate this one. Significant enrichment of disease-linked clones was reported in matched ankylosing spondylitis synovial fluid. A TCR beta motif of 7 to 9 highly homologous variants seemed to mark ankylosing spondylitis blood.

In regard to this clonotype: The antigen is undetermined.

The CDR3 runs 17 residues. V lost 4 bases and J 0 bases, leaving 14 bases between the germline ends. CDR1 is SGHRS, CDR2 YFSETQ, per germline. The sequence came from a male donor with ankylosing spondylitis. The sample consisted of blood, either unsorted or a sorted T cell fraction (not recorded which). V is TRBV5-1 and J is TRBJ2-6; no definite D call. The CDR3 reads CASSPGLQASGANVLTF. The CDR3 region has the DNA TGCGCCAGCAGCCCCGGTTTACAAGCCTCTGGGGCCAACGTCCTGACTTTC.